The entry below gives a single T cell receptor beta chain sequence along with its context. This clone was detected only a few times. No antigen is known for it. Gene names and germline sequences here are the mouse ones. The sequenced fragment ends 4 residues before the CDR3 boundary, so the rest is inferred from the germline J gene. The data originate from a study of CD8+ T cells in alopecia areata (dated by TCRdb to 2017 to 2018). General notes on the study: Skin from C3H/HeJ donors with spontaneous alopecia (about 6-13 months old) was grafted onto female C3H/HeJ recipients aged roughly 7-11 weeks. In both human patients and the C3H/HeJ mouse model, the study applied high-throughput TCRbeta sequencing to look at T cell clonal expansion in alopecia areata. Scalp tissue and sorted CD4+ and CD8+ peripheral blood T cells from patchy and totalis/universalis alopecia areata patients and from healthy controls were covered by human TCRbeta sequencing. Scalp clonality was compared across normal scalp (n=4), patchy alopecia areata scalp (n=8), and alopecia totalis/universalis scalp (n=8). RNA was obtained with the PAXgene miRNA kit for fixed scalp, the miRNeasy kit for PBMCs, and the RNeasy kit for mouse skin. TCRbeta CDR3 regions were amplified by immunoSEQ multiplex PCR with 35 Vbeta forward and 13 Jbeta reverse primers.

The CDR3 covers 19 residues, taking in both the cysteine and the phenylalanine. Part of the CDR3 DNA is given, 45 bases translated from base 1. Via the germline V gene, CDR1 is NNHDY and CDR2 SYVADS. V loses 4 bases at its end and J loses 0 bases; junction bases beyond the gene matches: 13. Library construction relied on the immunoSEQ multiplex PCR assay. For TCR sequencing, RNA was extracted from every sample and reverse transcribed into cDNA to serve as template. First-strand cDNA was synthesized using SuperScript III with a 2:1 mix of oligo-dT and random hexamers. A synthetic immune receptor repertoire was used to assess amplification bias, and residual bias was removed computationally. Sequencing of the libraries was done on Illumina HiSeq using 60 bp reads that spanned the CDR3 and were read from J toward V. For the original study's pipeline: After raw reads were preprocessed to remove errors, the CDR3 was defined following IMGT conventions as running from the conserved cysteine to phenylalanine. Clonality was calculated as 1 minus Shannon entropy normalized by log2 of the number of productive unique TCRs. Whether each scalp clone was CD4 or CD8 was inferred by checking scalp TCRbeta sequences against the CD4 and CD8 repertoires from sorted blood. TCRdb re-hosts the immuneACCESS table, in-frame sequences only. Its copies lack some clones; in the studies checked, an unresolved V gene accounts for under half of them, and the cause for the rest is not known. V and J calls and clone size are copied from that table; D and trimming were computed from the DNA. This sample shows roughly 110,000 clones, and none of them turns up only once. The top ten hold around 20% of the sample.

The research as a whole found: Compared with normal scalp, lesional scalp had higher clonality and more expanded CD8+ clones, particularly in alopecia totalis/universalis, a pattern that suggests antigenic drive. Scalp TCR repertoire analysis is complicated because resident alphabeta T cells in normal human skin are also sequenced, whereas mouse skin is dominated by gammadelta T cells. Shared TCR sequences between patients were less evident than in mice, which may be partly attributable to HLA diversity in the patient population.

The clonotype comes from a C3H/HeJ mouse with alopecia areata. This mouse strain bears the MHC haplotype H2-k. The sequenced sample was lesional skin. This chain is built from TRBV13-3 and TRBJ2-3; 11 bases in the junction line up with TRBD2. Partial CDR3 DNA: TGTGCCAGCAGTCTCTATCCCACGGGACTGGGGGTTAGTGCAGAA. Translated, this gives CASSLYPTGLGVSAE. The CDR3 reads in full as CASSLYPTGLGVSAETLYF.